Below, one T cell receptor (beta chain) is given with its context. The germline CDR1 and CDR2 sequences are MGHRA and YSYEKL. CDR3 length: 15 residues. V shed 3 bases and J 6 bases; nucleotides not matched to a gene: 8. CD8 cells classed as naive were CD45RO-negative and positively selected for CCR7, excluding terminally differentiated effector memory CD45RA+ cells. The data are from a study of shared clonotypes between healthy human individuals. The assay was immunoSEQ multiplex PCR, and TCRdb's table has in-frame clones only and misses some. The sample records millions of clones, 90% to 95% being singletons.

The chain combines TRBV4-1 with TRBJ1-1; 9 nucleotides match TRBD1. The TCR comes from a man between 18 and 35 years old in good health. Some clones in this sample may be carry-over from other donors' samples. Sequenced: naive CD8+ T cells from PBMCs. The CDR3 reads CASSHDGTGRAEAFF. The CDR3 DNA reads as TGCGCCAGCAGCCACGACGGGACAGGGAGAGCTGAAGCTTTCTTT.